The rows below give T cell receptor beta chains drawn from one sample of a study of shared clonotypes between healthy human individuals. Assay used: immunoSEQ multiplex PCR; TCRdb lists only in-frame clones, some missing. The sample comprises more than 1.2 million clones, roughly 98.5% of which are singletons, and roughly 0.36% rests with the top ten. Sequencing was done on a sample of naive CD4+ T cells sorted from blood. Receptor source: a young man in good health. Each CDR3 is given with its conserved first and last residue. The D gene is left open where the match is weak. Clone sizes are given selectively: once, few, many, or a class where the clone is expanded.

TRBV5-5	TRBD2	NA	14	TRBJ2-7	TGTGCCAGCAGCTTGACTAGCGGGAGTTACGAGCAGTACTTC	CASSLTSGSYEQYF
TRBV11-2	NA	NA	15	TRBJ2-6	TGTGCCAGCAGCCATTTTTCCTCTGGGGCCAACGTCCTGACTTTC	CASSHFSSGANVLTF
TRBV14	NA	NA	21	TRBJ2-5	TGTGCCAGCAGCCAAGATAGGTGGAATGAGAACGCCCCAAAAAAGGGAGAGACCCAGTACTTC	CASSQDRWNENAPKKGETQYF
TRBV4-3	NA	NA	15	TRBJ2-3	TGCGCCAGCAGCCAAGCCAGGACAGCCACAGATACGCAGTATTTT	CASSQARTATDTQYF
TRBV25-1	TRBD2	NA	17	TRBJ2-5	TGTGCCAGCAGTGAAGGAAGTAGGGCGGGAGGCCGAGAGACCCAGTACTTC	CASSEGSRAGGRETQYF
TRBV7-5	NA	once	17	TRBJ2-7	TGTGTCAGAAGCCCGTCCCCGGTAGGCCAAAGCTCCTACGAGCAGTACTTC	CVRSPSPVGQSSYEQYF
TRBV29-1	NA	NA	8	TRBJ1-2	TGCAGCGTTGGGGGCTACACCTTC	CSVGGYTF
TRBV11-1	NA	NA	13	TRBJ2-5	TGTGCCAGCAGCCTCCCGGGGGCGGCCGACCGGTACTTC	CASSLPGAADRYF
TRBV18	NA	NA	13	TRBJ2-5	TGTGCCAGCTCACAGGGATTGGAAGAGACCCAGTACTTC	CASSQGLEETQYF
TRBV6-4	NA	NA	16	TRBJ2-2	TGTGCCAGCAGTGACTCTGCGGGGCCGAACACCGGGGAGCTGTTTTTT	CASSDSAGPNTGELFF
TRBV6-5	NA	NA	14	TRBJ2-2	TGTGCCAGCCACCGACAGGAGAACACCGGGGAGCTGTTTTTT	CASHRQENTGELFF
TRBV29-1	TRBD1	few	12	TRBJ1-1	TGCAGCGTTCGACAGGGGAACACTGAAGCTTTCTTT	CSVRQGNTEAFF
TRBV5-1	NA	NA	14	TRBJ1-2	TGCGCCAGCAGCTTGGAAGGACCCTTTTATGGCTACACCTTC	CASSLEGPFYGYTF
TRBV30	TRBD1	NA	15	TRBJ1-1	TGTGCCTGGAGCTACAACAGGGGGTGGAACACTGAAGCTTTCTTT	CAWSYNRGWNTEAFF
TRBV19	NA	NA	14	TRBJ1-5	TGTGCCAGTAGTCCCCACACGGATTATCAGCCCCAGCATTTT	CASSPHTDYQPQHF
TRBV19	NA	NA	15	TRBJ2-2	TGTGCCAGTAGTATGGTCCCGCGGAACACCGGGGAGCTGTTTTTT	CASSMVPRNTGELFF
TRBV4-2	TRBD2	NA	16	TRBJ2-7	TGTGCCAGCAGCCCTTCTAGCGGGAGGAGCTCCTACGAGCAGTACTTC	CASSPSSGRSSYEQYF
TRBV19	TRBD1	NA	17	TRBJ1-4	TGTGCCAGTAGTGCCGGGACAGGGGGCGCGTGGAATGAAAAACTGTTTTTT	CASSAGTGGAWNEKLFF